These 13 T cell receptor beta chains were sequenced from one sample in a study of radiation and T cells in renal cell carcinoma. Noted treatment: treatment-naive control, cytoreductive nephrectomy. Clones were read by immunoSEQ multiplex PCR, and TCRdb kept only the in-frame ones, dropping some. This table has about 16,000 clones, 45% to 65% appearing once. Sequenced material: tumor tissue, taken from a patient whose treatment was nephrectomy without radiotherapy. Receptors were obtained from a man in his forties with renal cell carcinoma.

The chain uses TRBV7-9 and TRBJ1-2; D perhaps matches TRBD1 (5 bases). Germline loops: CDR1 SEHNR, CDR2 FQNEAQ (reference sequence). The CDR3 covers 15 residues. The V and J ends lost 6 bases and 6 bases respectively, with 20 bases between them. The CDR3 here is CASSWGTPGFDGYTF. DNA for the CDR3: TGTGCCAGCAGTTGGGGGACCCCCGGGTTTGATGGCTACACCTTC.

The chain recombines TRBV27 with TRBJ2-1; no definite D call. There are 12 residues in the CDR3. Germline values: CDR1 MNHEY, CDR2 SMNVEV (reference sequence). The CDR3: CVAGWPYNEQFF. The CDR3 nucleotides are TGTGTCGCCGGCTGGCCCTACAATGAGCAGTTCTTC.

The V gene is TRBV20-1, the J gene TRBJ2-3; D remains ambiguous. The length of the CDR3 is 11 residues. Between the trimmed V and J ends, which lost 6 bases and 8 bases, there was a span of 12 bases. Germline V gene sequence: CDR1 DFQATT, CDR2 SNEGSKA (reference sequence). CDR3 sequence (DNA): TGCAGTGCCAGACCCACGGGTACGCAGTATTTT. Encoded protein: CSARPTGTQYF.

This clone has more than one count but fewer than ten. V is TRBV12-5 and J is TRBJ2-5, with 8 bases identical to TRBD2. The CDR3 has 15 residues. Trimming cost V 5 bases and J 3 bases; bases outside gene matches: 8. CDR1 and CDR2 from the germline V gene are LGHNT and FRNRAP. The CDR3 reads CASGNGREQEETQYF. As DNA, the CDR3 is TGTGCTAGTGGTAACGGGAGGGAACAAGAAGAGACCCAGTACTTC.

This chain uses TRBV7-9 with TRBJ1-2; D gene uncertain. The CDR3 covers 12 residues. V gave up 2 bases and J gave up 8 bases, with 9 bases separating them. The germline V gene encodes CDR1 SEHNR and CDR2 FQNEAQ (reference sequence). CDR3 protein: CASSLMGSGYTF. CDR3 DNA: TGTGCCAGCAGCTTAATGGGATCCGGCTACACCTTC. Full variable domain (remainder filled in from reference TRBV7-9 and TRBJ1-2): DTGVSQNPRHKITKRGQNVTFRCDPISEHNRLYWYRQTLGQGPEFLTYFQNEAQLEKSRLLSDRFSAERPKGSFSTLEIQRTEQGDSAMYLCASSLMGSGYTFGSGTRLTVV.

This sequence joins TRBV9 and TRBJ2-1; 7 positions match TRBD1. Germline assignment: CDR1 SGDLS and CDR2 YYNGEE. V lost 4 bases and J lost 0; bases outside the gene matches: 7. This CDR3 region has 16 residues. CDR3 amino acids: CASSPRTGSSYNEQFF. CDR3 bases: TGTGCCAGCAGCCCGAGGACAGGCAGCTCCTACAATGAGCAGTTCTTC.

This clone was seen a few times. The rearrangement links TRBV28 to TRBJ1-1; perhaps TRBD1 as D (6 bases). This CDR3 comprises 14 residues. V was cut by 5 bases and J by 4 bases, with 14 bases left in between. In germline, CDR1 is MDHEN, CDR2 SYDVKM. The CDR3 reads CASSDTGFGTEAFF. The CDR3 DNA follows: TGTGCCAGCAGTGACACAGGGTTCGGCACTGAAGCTTTCTTT.

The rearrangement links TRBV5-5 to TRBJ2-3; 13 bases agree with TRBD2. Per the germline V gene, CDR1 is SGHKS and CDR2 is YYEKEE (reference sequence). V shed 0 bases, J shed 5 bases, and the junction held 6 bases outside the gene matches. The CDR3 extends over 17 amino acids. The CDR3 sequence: CASSLDTSGGARDTQYF. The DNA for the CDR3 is TGTGCCAGCAGCTTGGATACTAGCGGGGGGGCCCGAGATACGCAGTATTTT.

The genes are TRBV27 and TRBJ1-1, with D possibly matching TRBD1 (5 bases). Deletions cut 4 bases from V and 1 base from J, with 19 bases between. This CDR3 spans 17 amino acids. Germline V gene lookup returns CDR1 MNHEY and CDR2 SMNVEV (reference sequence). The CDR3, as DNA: TGTGCCAGCAGTTCGGGACGGGGGTATAGTAAGAACACTGAAGCTTTCTTT. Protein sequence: CASSSGRGYSKNTEAFF.

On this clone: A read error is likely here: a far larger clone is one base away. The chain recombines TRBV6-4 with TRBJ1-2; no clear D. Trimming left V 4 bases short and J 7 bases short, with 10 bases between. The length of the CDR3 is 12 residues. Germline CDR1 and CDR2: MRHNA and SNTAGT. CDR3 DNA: TGTGCCAGCAGTGGGGGAGGGTTTGGCTACACCTTC. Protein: CASSGGGFGYTF.

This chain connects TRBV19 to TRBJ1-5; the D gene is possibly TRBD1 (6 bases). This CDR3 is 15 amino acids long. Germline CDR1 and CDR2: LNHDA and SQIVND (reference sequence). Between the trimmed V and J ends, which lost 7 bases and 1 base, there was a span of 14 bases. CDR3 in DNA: TGTGCCAGTATCCCGACAGGCTGGAGCAATCAGCCCCAGCATTTT. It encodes CASIPTGWSNQPQHF.

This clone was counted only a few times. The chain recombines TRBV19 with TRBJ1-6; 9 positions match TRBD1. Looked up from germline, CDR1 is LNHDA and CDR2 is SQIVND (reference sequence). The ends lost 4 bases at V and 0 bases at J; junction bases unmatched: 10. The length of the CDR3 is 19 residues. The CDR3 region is CASSSRPGQGASYNSPLHF. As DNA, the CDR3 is TGTGCCAGTAGTAGCAGACCGGGACAGGGCGCCTCCTATAATTCACCCCTCCACTTT.

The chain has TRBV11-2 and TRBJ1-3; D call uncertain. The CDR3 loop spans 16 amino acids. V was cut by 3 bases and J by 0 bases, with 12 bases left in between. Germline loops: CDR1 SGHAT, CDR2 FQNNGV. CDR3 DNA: TGTGCCAGCAGCTTGGACCGAACCTACTCTGGAAACACCATATATTTT. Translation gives CASSLDRTYSGNTIYF.